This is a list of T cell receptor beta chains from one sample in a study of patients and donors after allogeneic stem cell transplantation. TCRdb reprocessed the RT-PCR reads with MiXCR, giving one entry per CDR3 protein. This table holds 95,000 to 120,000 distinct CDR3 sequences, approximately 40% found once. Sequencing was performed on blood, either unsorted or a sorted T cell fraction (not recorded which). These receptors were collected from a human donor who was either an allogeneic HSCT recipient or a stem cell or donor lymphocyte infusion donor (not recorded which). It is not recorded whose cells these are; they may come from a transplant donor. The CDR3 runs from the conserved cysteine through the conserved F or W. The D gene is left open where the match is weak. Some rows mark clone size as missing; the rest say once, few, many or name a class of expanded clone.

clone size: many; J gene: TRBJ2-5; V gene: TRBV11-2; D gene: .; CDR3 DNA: TGTGCCAGCAGCTTAGACGCACTAAGGGAGACCCAGTACTTC; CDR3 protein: CASSLDALRETQYF
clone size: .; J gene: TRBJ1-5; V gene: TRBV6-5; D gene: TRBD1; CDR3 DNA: TGTGCCAGCAGCCGTACCAGGGGGCAGCCCCAGCATTTT; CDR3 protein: CASSRTRGQPQHF
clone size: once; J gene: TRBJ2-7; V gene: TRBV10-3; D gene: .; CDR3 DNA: TGTGCCATCAGTGAATGGGCCGCGGCGCCCTACGAGCAGTACTTC; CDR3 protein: CAISEWAAAPYEQYF
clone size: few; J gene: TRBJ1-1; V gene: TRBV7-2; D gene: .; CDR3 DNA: TGTGCCAGCAGCTTCGCGCGTGTCAACACTGAAGCTTTCTTT; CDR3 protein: CASSFARVNTEAFF
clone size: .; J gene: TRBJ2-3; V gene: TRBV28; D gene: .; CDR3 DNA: TGTGCCAGCAGTTTTGAGGCTCTGGGCACAGATACGCAGTATTTT; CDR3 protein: CASSFEALGTDTQYF
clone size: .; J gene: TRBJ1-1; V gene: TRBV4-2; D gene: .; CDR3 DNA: TGTGCCAGCAGCCAAAGGGAGTTGGGCTGGAACACTGAAGCTTTCTTT; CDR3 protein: CASSQRELGWNTEAFF
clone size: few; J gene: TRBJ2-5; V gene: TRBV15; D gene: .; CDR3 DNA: TGTGCCACCTCGTATACAGGAGGACCTGGCGAAGAGACCCAGTACTTC; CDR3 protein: CATSYTGGPGEETQYF
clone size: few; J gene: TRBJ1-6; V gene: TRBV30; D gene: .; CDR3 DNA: TGTGCCTGCCAAGGACACAATTCACCCCTCCACTTT; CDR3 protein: CACQGHNSPLHF
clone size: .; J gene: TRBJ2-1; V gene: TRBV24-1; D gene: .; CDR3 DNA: TGTGCCACCAGTGATGGGCCTAACAATGAGCAGTTCTTC; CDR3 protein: CATSDGPNNEQFF
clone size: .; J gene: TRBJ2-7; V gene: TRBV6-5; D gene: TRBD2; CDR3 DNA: TGTGCCAGCAGAACCCTAGCGGGAGAATACGAGCAGTACTTC; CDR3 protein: CASRTLAGEYEQYF
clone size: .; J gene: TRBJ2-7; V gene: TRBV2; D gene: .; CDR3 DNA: TGTGCCAGCAGCCAGGCTTCCTACGAGCAGTACTTC; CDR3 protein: CASSQASYEQYF
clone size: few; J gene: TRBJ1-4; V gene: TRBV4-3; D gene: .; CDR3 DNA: TGCGCCAGCAGCCAAGAGGCGCCAATCACAGGTGAAAAACTGTTTTTT; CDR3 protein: CASSQEAPITGEKLFF
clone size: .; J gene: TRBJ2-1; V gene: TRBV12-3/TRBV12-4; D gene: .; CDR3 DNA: TGTGCCAGCAGTCTCGAGATAATCGATGAGCAGTTCTTC; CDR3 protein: CASSLEIIDEQFF
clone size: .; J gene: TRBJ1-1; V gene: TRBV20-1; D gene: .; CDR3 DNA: TGCAGTGCTAGACGACACGGCATTAGGAACACTGAAGCTTTCTTT; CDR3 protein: CSARRHGIRNTEAFF
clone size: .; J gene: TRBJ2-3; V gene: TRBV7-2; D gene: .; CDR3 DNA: TGTGCCAGCAGCTTAGTAATGGCGAACACAGATACGCAGTATTTT; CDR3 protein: CASSLVMANTDTQYF
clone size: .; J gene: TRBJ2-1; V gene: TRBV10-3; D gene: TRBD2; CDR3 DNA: TGTGCCATCAGTTCAATGGGAGGGCCCAATGAGCAGTTCTTC; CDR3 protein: CAISSMGGPNEQFF